This TCR beta chain was sequenced for a study of cytomegalovirus exposure and HLA in healthy donors. Researchers ran the PCR with 60 Vbeta and 13 Jbeta primers. Measured with immunoSEQ multiplex PCR; TCRdb has only the in-frame clones, and not every one. This sample yields under 150,000 clones, of which approximately 81% are seen a single time; about 0.75% belongs to the top ten. Donors in the study were healthy people who gave bone marrow. Details on this clone: Antigen: not known.

General study results and limits: Segments of the TCR beta V type were, in most cases, productive about 87% or about 30% of the time in an earlier analysis. As a later analysis showed, several of the most significant clusters appeared to be linked to common viral pathogens. In a later analysis, productive TCRs from donors in an Asian-associated ancestry cluster reportedly carried fewer N-insertions than the cohort mean.

Germline assignment: CDR1 LNHDA and CDR2 SQIVND (reference sequence). There are 14 residues in the CDR3. The V segment lost 3 bases and the J segment 2 bases; nucleotides outside the gene matches: 3. The rearrangement links TRBV19 to TRBJ2-7; 8 nucleotides line up with TRBD1. This receptor was identified in a young man in good health and CMV-seronegative. Material: PBMCs. The CDR3 DNA reads TGTGCCAGTAGTATTGGACAGGGAACCTACGAGCAGTACTTC. Encoded protein: CASSIGQGTYEQYF.